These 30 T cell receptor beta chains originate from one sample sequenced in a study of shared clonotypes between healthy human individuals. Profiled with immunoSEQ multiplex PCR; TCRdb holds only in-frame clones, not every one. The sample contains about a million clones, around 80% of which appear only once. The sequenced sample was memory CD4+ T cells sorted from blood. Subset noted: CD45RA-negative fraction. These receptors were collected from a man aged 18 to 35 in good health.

CDR3 protein: CASSLWDRGANVLTF. The DNA of the CDR3 is TGTGCCAGCAGCTTATGGGATCGCGGGGCCAACGTCCTGACTTTC. This chain connects TRBV7-9 to TRBJ2-6; D remains ambiguous. V was pared by 2 bases and J by 4 bases, with 9 bases between. This CDR3 contains 15 residues. Germline V lookup: CDR1 SEHNR, CDR2 FQNEAQ (reference sequence).

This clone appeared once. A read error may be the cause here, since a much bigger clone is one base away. CDR3 DNA: TGTGCCAGCGGGGGCTACGAGCAGTACTTC. This sequence encodes CASGGYEQYF. The chain has TRBV6-1 and TRBJ2-7; D assignment may be TRBD1 or TRBD2 (5 bases each). CDR1 is MNHNS and CDR2 is SASEGT in the germline V gene. The CDR3 loop spans 10 amino acids. The germline V and J ends were trimmed by 8 bases and 3 bases, with 5 bases remaining between them.

CDR3 coding DNA: TGTGCCATCAGCGGGACAGGGGGGCGAGCTTTCTTT. This translates into CAISGTGGRAFF. The chain has TRBV10-3 and TRBJ1-1; 11 bases fit TRBD1. The V gene end was trimmed by 6 bases and the J gene end by 10 bases; junction bases not matched to a gene: 4. Per germline, CDR1 ENHRY and CDR2 SYGVKD. The CDR3 is made up of 12 amino acids.

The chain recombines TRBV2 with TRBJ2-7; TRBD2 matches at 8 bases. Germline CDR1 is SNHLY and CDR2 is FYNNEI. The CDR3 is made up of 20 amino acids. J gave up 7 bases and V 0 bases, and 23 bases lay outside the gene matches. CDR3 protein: CASSEALIRLLSGGVWEQYF. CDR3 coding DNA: TGTGCCAGCAGTGAAGCGCTCATTCGTCTCCTGAGCGGGGGAGTTTGGGAGCAGTACTTC.

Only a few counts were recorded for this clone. CDR3 residues: CASVRPGSTEAFF. The CDR3, as DNA: TGTGCCAGCGTTAGGCCGGGGAGCACTGAAGCTTTCTTT. This chain links TRBV6-5 with TRBJ1-1; D ambiguous. The CDR3 consists of 13 residues. Germline CDR1 MNHEY, CDR2 SVGAGI. V was cut by 8 bases and J by 4 bases, with 14 bases left in between.

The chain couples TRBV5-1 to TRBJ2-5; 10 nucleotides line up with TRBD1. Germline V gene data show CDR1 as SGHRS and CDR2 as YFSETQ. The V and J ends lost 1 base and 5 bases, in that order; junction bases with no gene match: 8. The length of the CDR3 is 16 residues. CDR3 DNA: TGCGCCAGCAGCTTGTCCCGGGACAGGGGAGTGGAGACCCAGTACTTC. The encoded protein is CASSLSRDRGVETQYF.

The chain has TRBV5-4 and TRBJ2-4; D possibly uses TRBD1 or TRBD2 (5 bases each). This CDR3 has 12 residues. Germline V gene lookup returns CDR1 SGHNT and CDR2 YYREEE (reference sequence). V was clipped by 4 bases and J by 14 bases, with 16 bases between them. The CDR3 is CASSQPGIGEYF. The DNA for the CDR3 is TGTGCCAGCAGCCAGCCGGGGATAGGGGAGTACTTC. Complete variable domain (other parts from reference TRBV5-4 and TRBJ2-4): ETGVTQSPTHLIKTRGQQVTLRCSSQSGHNTVSWYQQALGQGPQFIFQYYREEENGRGNFPPRFSGLQFPNYSSELNVNALELDDSALYLCASSQPGIGEYFGAGTRLSVL.

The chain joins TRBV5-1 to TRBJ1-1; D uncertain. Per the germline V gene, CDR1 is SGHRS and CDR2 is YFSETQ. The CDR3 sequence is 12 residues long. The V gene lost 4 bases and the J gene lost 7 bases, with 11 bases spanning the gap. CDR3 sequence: CASSLNNREAFF. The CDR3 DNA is TGCGCCAGCAGCCTGAACAACCGTGAAGCTTTCTTT.

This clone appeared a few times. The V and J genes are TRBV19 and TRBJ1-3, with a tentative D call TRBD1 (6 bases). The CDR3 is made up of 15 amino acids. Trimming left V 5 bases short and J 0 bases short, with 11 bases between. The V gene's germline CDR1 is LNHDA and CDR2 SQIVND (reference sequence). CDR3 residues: CASSALQGSGNTIYF. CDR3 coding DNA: TGTGCCAGTAGTGCTCTACAGGGCTCTGGAAACACCATATATTTT.

The DNA for the CDR3 is TGTGCCAGCAGTGGGACAGAGAGGCCACCCCTCCACTTT. Translating it yields CASSGTERPPLHF. The chain combines TRBV6-1 with TRBJ1-6; maybe TRBD1 (6 bases). Germline loops: CDR1 MNHNS, CDR2 SASEGT. With 4 bases removed from V and 11 bases from J, the gap between germline ends came to 12 bases. This CDR3 comprises 13 residues.

CDR3 nucleotides: TGTGCCTGGTCTCTAGCGGGTATCTCCTACGAGCAGTACTTC. Translated, it gives CAWSLAGISYEQYF. J is TRBJ2-7 and V is TRBV30; TRBD2 aligns across 8 bases. This CDR3 region has 14 residues. V trimming: 5 bases; J trimming: 0 bases; junction bases outside the gene matches: 6. Germline CDR1 GTSNPN, CDR2 SVGIG (reference sequence).

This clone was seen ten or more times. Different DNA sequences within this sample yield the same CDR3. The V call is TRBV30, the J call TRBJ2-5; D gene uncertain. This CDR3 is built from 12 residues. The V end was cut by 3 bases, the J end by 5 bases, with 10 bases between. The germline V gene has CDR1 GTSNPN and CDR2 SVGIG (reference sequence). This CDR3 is CAWSLLGETQYF. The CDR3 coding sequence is TGTGCCTGGAGCCTCCTGGGGGAGACCCAGTACTTC.

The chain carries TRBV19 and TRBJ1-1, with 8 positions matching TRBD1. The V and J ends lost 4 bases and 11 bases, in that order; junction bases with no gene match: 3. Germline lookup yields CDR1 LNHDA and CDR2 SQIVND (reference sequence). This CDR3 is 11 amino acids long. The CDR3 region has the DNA TGTGCCAGTAGTACGACAGGGGTGGCTTTCTTT. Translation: CASSTTGVAFF.

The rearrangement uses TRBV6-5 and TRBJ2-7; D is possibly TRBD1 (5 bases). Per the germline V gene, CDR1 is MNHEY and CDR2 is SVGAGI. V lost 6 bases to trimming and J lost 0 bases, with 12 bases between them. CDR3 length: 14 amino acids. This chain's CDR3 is CASSPGHSSYEQYF. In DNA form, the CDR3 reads TGTGCCAGCAGCCCCGGACATTCCTCCTACGAGCAGTACTTC.

CDR3 bases: TGTGCCAGCAGCCAGGCGGACTATGGCTACACCTTC. It yields the protein CASSQADYGYTF. V is TRBV11-2 and J is TRBJ1-2, with D uncertain. The CDR3 length is 12 residues. Trimming pared 5 bases from V and 3 bases from J, leaving 7 bases between. Per germline, CDR1 SGHAT and CDR2 FQNNGV. Full variable domain (rest looked up from reference TRBV11-2 and TRBJ1-2): EAGVAQSPRYKIIEKRQSVAFWCNPISGHATLYWYQQILGQGPKLLIQFQNNGVVDDSQLPKDRFSAERLKGVDSTLKIQPAKLEDSAVYLCASSQADYGYTFGSGTRLTVV.

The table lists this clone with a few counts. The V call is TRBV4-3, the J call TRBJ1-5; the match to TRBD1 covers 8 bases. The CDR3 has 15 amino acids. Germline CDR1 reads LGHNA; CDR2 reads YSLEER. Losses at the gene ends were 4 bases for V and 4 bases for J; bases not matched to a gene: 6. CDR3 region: CASSPRQGYNQPQHF. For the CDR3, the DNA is TGCGCCAGCAGCCCACGACAGGGGTATAATCAGCCCCAGCATTTT.

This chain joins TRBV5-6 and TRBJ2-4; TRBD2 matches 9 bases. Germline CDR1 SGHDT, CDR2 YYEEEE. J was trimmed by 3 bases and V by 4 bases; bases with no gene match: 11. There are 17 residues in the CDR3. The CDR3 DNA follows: TGTGCCAGCAGCCCCCTGGGGCCTAGCGGGAACAAAAACATTCAGTACTTC. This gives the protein CASSPLGPSGNKNIQYF.

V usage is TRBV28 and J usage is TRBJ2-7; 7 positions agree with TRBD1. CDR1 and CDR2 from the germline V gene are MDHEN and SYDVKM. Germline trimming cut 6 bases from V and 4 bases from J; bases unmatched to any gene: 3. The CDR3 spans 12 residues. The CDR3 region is CASRQGQYEQYF. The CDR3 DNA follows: TGTGCCAGCAGGCAGGGACAGTACGAGCAGTACTTC.

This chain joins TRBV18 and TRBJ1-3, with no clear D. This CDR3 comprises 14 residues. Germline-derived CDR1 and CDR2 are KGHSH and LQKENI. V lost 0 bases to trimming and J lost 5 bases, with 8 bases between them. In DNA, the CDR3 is TGTGCCAGCTCACCACCGGACCTACGAAACACCATATATTTT. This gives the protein CASSPPDLRNTIYF.

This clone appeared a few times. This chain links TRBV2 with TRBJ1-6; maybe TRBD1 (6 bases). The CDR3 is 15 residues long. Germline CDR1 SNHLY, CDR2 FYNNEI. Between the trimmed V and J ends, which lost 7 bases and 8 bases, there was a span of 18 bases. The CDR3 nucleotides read TGTGCCAGCACCCAACGGACAGAGAGGTATTCACCCCTCCACTTT. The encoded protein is CASTQRTERYSPLHF.

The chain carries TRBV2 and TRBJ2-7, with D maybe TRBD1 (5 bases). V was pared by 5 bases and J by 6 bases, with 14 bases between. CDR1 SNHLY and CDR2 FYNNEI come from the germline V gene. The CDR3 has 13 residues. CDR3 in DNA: TGTGCCAGCAGTCAGGACAACCGTGGCGAGCAGTACTTC. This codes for CASSQDNRGEQYF.

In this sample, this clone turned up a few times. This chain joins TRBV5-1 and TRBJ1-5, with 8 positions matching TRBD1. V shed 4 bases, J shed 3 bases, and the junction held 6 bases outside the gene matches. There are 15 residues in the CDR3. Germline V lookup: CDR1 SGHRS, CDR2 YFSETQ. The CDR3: CASSALGQDNQPQHF. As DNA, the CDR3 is TGCGCCAGCAGCGCGCTGGGACAGGACAATCAGCCCCAGCATTTT.

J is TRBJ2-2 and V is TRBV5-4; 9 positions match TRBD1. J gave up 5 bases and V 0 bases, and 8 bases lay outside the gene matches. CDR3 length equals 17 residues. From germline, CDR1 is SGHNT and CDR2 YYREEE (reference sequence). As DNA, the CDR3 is TGTGCCAGCAGCTTGGCTCCGGGACAGGGTGTAACCGGGGAGCTGTTTTTT. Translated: CASSLAPGQGVTGELFF.

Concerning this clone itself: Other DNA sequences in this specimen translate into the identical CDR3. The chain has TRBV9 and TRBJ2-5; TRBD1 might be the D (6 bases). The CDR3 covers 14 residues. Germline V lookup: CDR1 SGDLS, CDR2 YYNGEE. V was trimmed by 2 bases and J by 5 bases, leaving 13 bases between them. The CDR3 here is CASSVTQGTETQYF. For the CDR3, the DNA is TGTGCCAGCAGCGTTACACAGGGTACTGAGACCCAGTACTTC.

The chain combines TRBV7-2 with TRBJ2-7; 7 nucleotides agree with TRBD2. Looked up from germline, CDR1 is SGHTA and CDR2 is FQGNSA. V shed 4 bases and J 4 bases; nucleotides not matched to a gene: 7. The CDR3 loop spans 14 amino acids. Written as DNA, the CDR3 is TGTGCCAGCAGCTCCACGCGGGAGTCATACGAGCAGTACTTC. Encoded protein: CASSSTRESYEQYF.

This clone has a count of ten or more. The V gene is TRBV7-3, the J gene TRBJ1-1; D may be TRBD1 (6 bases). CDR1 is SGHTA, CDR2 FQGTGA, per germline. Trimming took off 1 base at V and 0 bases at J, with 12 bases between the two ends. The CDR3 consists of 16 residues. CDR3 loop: CASSLNGDTMNTEAFF. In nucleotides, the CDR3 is TGTGCCAGCAGCTTAAATGGGGACACCATGAACACTGAAGCTTTCTTT.

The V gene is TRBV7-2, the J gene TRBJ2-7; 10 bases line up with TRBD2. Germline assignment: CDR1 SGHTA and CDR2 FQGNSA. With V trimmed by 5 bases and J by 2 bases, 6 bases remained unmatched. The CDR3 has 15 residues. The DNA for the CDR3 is TGTGCCAGCAGCAAGACTAGCGGGTCCACCTACGAGCAGTACTTC. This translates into CASSKTSGSTYEQYF.

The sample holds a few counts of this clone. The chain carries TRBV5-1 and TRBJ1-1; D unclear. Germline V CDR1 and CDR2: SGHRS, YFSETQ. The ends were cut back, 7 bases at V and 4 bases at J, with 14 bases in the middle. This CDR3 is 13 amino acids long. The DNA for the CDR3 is TGCGCCAGCCACCTCACCGGATTCACTGAAGCTTTCTTT. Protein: CASHLTGFTEAFF.

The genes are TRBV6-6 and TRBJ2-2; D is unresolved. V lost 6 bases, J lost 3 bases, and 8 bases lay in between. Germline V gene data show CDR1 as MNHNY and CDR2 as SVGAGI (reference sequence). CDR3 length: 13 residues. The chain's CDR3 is CASRGSDTGELFF. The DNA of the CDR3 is TGTGCCAGCAGAGGGTCGGACACCGGGGAGCTGTTTTTT.

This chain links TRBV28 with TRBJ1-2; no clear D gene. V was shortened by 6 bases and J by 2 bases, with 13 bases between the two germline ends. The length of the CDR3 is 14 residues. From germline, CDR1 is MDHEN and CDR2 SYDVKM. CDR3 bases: TGTGCCAGCAGAGAAGGGCGGCGGAACTATGGCTACACCTTC. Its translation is CASREGRRNYGYTF.